This TCR beta chain was obtained from a study of CD4 T cells in relation to SARS-CoV-2 and coronaviruses. Comments on this clone: Antigen unknown.

V gave up 2 bases and J gave up 1 base; unmatched junction bases: 6. Germline-derived CDR1 and CDR2 are LGHNA and YSLEER. This CDR3 has 16 amino acids. Study-wide findings and caveats: Compared with monoreactive clones, crossreactive clones showed significantly weaker SARS-CoV-2 expansion. The assay detects memory recall responses, not culture-primed primary responses.

Unexposed donor CD4+ T cells date from 2011-2018, before the COVID-19 pandemic. Generated by immunoSEQ multiplex PCR, the TCRdb table keeps only in-frame clones and is missing some. The sample contains about 65,000 clones, over 80% of which appear only once. Sequencing used memory CD4+ T cells from PBMCs. The receptor was isolated from a human donor in good health. The rearrangement uses TRBV4-3 and TRBJ2-7, with 9 bases identical to TRBD2. CDR3 nucleotides: TGCGCCAGCAGCCAATTGGCTAGCGGGGATTCCTACGAGCAGTACTTC. Amino acids: CASSQLASGDSYEQYF.